This entry lists 17 T cell receptor beta chains sequenced from one sample in a study of identical twins. TCRdb reprocessed the 5' RACE reads via MiXCR and lists one record per CDR3 protein. The sample contains some 1,700,000 distinct CDR3 sequences, about 31% of which appear only once. The sample comprised cord blood. The receptor set was obtained from a newborn girl in good health.

The chain uses TRBV7-2 and TRBJ1-5, with D unclear. Trimming removed 0 bases at V and 2 bases at J, with 5 bases between. This CDR3 contains 14 residues. CDR1 is SGHTA and CDR2 is FQGNSA in the germline V gene. The CDR3 DNA sequence: TGTGCCAGCAGCTTAGCCGACGGCAATCAGCCCCAGCATTTT. Amino acid sequence: CASSLADGNQPQHF.

The sample holds a few counts of this clonotype. The rearrangement joins TRBV5-1 to TRBJ2-5, with 12 bases that match TRBD2. Gene TRBJ2-7 matches the end of the DNA better, so the J call may be wrong. The CDR3 is made up of 16 amino acids. Germline CDR1 SGHRS, CDR2 YFSETQ. In DNA form, the CDR3 reads TGCGCCAGCAGCTTGATCGGGACTAGCGGGCCTTACGAGCAGTACTTC. Translation: CASSLIGTSGPYEQYF.

In its sample, this clonotype was seen a few times. The V gene is TRBV15, the J gene TRBJ2-3, with 10 bases lining up with TRBD2. The CDR3 loop spans 17 amino acids. The germline V gene encodes CDR1 LNHNV and CDR2 YYDKDF (reference sequence). V dropped 1 base and J dropped 3; count of bases not matched to a gene: 7. The CDR3, as DNA: TGTGCCACCAGCAGAGTGCCTTCTAGCGGGGGTACAGATACGCAGTATTTT. This translates into CATSRVPSSGGTDTQYF.

V and J are TRBV3-1 and TRBJ2-7; D is possibly TRBD1 (7 bases). CDR3 length: 13 residues. CDR1 is LGHDT, CDR2 YNNKEL, per germline (reference sequence). Trimming took off 4 bases at V and 5 bases at J, with 12 bases between the two ends. The CDR3 loop is CASSPDRRDEQYF. The CDR3 DNA follows: TGTGCCAGCAGCCCGGACAGGAGGGACGAGCAGTACTTC.

This chain links TRBV11-2 with TRBJ2-7, with 7 bases lining up with TRBD1. The J segment lost 10 bases and the V segment lost 6 bases, leaving 12 bases of the junction unmatched. This CDR3 contains 13 residues. Germline V lookup: CDR1 SGHAT, CDR2 FQNNGV. Here the CDR3 DNA reads TGTGCCAGCAGAACCCCCAGGGACAGAAGCCAGTACTTC. This codes for CASRTPRDRSQYF. Based on the CDR3 plus reference TRBV11-2 and TRBJ2-7, the full variable domain is EAGVAQSPRYKIIEKRQSVAFWCNPISGHATLYWYQQILGQGPKLLIQFQNNGVVDDSQLPKDRFSAERLKGVDSTLKIQPAKLEDSAVYLCASRTPRDRSQYFGPGTRLTVT.

The chain recombines TRBV6-6 with TRBJ1-2, with D hard to call. Germline lookup yields CDR1 MNHNY and CDR2 SVGAGI (reference sequence). The CDR3 is 13 residues long. The V and J ends lost 9 bases and 4 bases respectively, with 15 bases between them. The CDR3 region has the DNA TGTGCCAGGCTAATGAGGCGGCCCTATGGCTACACCTTC. This translates into CARLMRRPYGYTF.

This clonotype was recorded only once. This chain links TRBV7-2 with TRBJ2-2; D is undetermined. Germline assignment: CDR1 SGHTA and CDR2 FQGNSA. This CDR3 is built from 15 residues. V was cut by 2 bases and J by 2 bases, with 9 bases left in between. The CDR3 reads CASSLWGKNTGELFF. The CDR3, as DNA: TGTGCCAGCAGCTTATGGGGTAAAAACACCGGGGAGCTGTTTTTT.

V and J are TRBV20-1 and TRBJ1-4, with D possibly TRBD1 on 6 matching bases. The CDR3 consists of 16 residues. CDR1 and CDR2 (germline): DFQATT, SNEGSKA (reference sequence). The V end was cut by 2 bases, the J end by 3 bases, with 16 bases between. CDR3 sequence (DNA): TGCAGTGCTAGACGCCATAAGGGGGGTGCTAATGAAAAACTGTTTTTT. Translating it yields CSARRHKGGANEKLFF.

The gene calls are TRBV12-3 or TRBV12-4 and TRBJ1-5; D gene uncertain. Trimming left V 3 bases short and J 2 bases short, with 11 bases between. CDR3 length: 15 residues. This CDR3 is CASSFSDGGNQPQHF. As DNA, the CDR3 is TGTGCCAGCAGTTTTAGTGACGGGGGCAATCAGCCCCAGCATTTT.

This clonotype came up a few times. The chain combines TRBV20-1 with TRBJ1-2; D remains ambiguous. The CDR3 has 12 amino acids. The germline V gene encodes CDR1 DFQATT and CDR2 SNEGSKA (reference sequence). V lost 5 bases, J lost 4 bases, and 11 bases lay in between. As DNA, the CDR3 is TGCAGTGCTCCTACAGAGGCCTATGGCTACACCTTC. Amino acids: CSAPTEAYGYTF.

This sequence joins TRBV7-2 and TRBJ2-4; 10 nucleotides line up with TRBD1. The J call may be mistaken, given a closer DNA end match to TRBJ2-7. Germline lookup yields CDR1 SGHTA and CDR2 FQGNSA. The CDR3 runs 15 residues. The CDR3 sequence: CASSLAGTGVGEQYF. CDR3 nucleotides: TGTGCCAGCAGCTTAGCGGGGACAGGGGTGGGCGAGCAGTACTTC.

The chain employs TRBV3-1 and TRBJ1-3; a weak D match, TRBD1 (5 bases). The CDR3 has 14 amino acids. V was trimmed by 4 bases and J by 4 bases, leaving 11 bases between them. From germline, CDR1 is LGHDT and CDR2 YNNKEL (reference sequence). As DNA, the CDR3 is TGTGCCAGCAGCCTACAGGTTTACGGAAACACCATATATTTT. Encoded protein: CASSLQVYGNTIYF.

V usage is TRBV20-1 and J usage is TRBJ1-2, with D possibly matching TRBD1 (5 bases). The V gene's germline CDR1 is DFQATT and CDR2 SNEGSKA (reference sequence). The V end lost 6 bases, the J end lost 4 bases, and 12 bases lay between the germline ends. This CDR3 comprises 12 residues. The CDR3 sequence: CSAPGGLYGYTF. The DNA of the CDR3 is TGCAGTGCCCCCGGGGGTCTCTATGGCTACACCTTC.

About this clonotype itself: A much bigger clone sits one base away, suggesting this may be a read error. V usage is TRBV20-1 and J usage is TRBJ2-5; 10 nucleotides agree with TRBD2. J gave up 11 bases and V 3 bases, and 9 bases lay outside the gene matches. The CDR3 contains 13 residues. From germline, CDR1 is DFQATT and CDR2 SNEGSKA (reference sequence). The CDR3 DNA sequence: TGCAGTGCTAGCAGCGGGAGGGCCAATGAGCAGTACTTC. Protein product: CSASSGRANEQYF.

In the case of this clonotype: A junction boundary mismatches the germline segment, possibly from a read error. The rearrangement uses TRBV6-1 and TRBJ1-1; D remains unclear. This CDR3 is 14 amino acids long. CDR1 and CDR2 from the germline V gene are MNHNS and SASEGT. The CDR3 protein is CASTEGMVNTEAFF. The CDR3 nucleotides read TGTGCCAGCACTGAAGGGATGGTGAACACTGAAGCTTTCTTT.

The V gene is TRBV12-3 or TRBV12-4, the J gene TRBJ1-3; D remains ambiguous. The length of the CDR3 is 15 residues. Trimming removed 0 bases at V and 0 bases at J, with 6 bases between. DNA for the CDR3: TGTGCCAGCAGTTTAGCGCGGACCTCTGGAAACACCATATATTTT. It codes for CASSLARTSGNTIYF.

The rearrangement joins TRBV30 to TRBJ1-2, with D hard to call. Trimming pared 0 bases from V and 6 bases from J, leaving 11 bases between. The CDR3 is made up of 13 amino acids. CDR1 and CDR2 from the germline V gene are GTSNPN and SVGIG (reference sequence). CDR3 coding DNA: TGTGCCTGGAGTGTACGGGAGGGCAATGGCTACACCTTC. Encoded protein: CAWSVREGNGYTF. Using reference TRBV30 and TRBJ1-2 for the parts outside the CDR3, the full variable domain is SQTIHQWPATLVQPVGSPLSLECTVEGTSNPNLYWYRQAAGRGLQLLFYSVGIGQISSEVPQNLSASRPQDRQFILSSKKLLLSDSGFYLCAWSVREGNGYTFGSGTRLTVV.